This entry is about one T cell receptor (beta chain). The CDR3 is 20 residues long. V was pared by 3 bases and J by 0 bases, with 15 bases of the junction left unmatched. Germline V gives CDR1 SGDLS, CDR2 YYNGEE. The sample comes from a study of blood T cell repertoires in COVID-19. Turning to the study itself: Sites across the United States, Italy and Spain contributed samples from acute and convalescent COVID-19. Nucleic acid was either cDNA or gDNA, and it came from T cells, B-cell-depleted T cells, or PBMCs.

In the original processing: Nucleated cell number was recorded as an estimate derived from reference gene primer amplification. This table comes from immunoSEQ multiplex PCR, and its TCRdb copy is limited to in-frame clones, with some not included. That table gives V, J and clone size, and the DNA gave D and trimming. The sample carries approximately 160,000 clones, about 85% recorded once. The clonotype was recovered from a man aged 55 to 70 who had recovered from COVID-19. The sample was peripheral blood. V usage is TRBV9 and J usage is TRBJ2-6; 7 bases line up with TRBD1. The CDR3 coding sequence is TGTGCCAGCAGCGCCCGGGAACGGCACAGGGGATCCTCTGGGGCCAACGTCCTGACTTTC. This gives the protein CASSARERHRGSSGANVLTF.